This entry features one T cell receptor (beta chain) sequence. This sample was included in a study of blood T cell repertoires in COVID-19. Study-level background: Specimens from acute and convalescent COVID-19 originated in the United States, Italy and Spain. The cDNA or gDNA used as material had been derived from T cells, B-cell-depleted T cells, or PBMCs.

As originally analysed: Quantification of nucleated cells was approximated via reference gene primer amplification. Assay: immunoSEQ multiplex PCR; the TCRdb copy retains only in-frame clones and omits some. V and J calls and clone size come straight from that table; D and trimming were deduced from the DNA. The sample lists roughly 24,000 clones, 85% to 95% seen once, with approximately 2% in the top ten. The receptor's source is a human donor in a cohort sampled during active COVID-19. The sample consisted of peripheral blood.

CDR3 region: CASSLRQVNTEAFF. The CDR3 bases are TGTGCCAGCAGCCTAAGACAAGTGAACACTGAAGCTTTCTTT. The chain carries TRBV7-2 and TRBJ1-1, with D uncertain. CDR3 length equals 14 residues. CDR1 and CDR2 from the germline V gene are SGHTA and FQGNSA. Trimming left V 5 bases short and J 0 bases short, with 10 bases between. Supplemented by reference TRBV7-2 and TRBJ1-1, the full variable domain reads GAGVSQSPSNKVTEKGKDVELRCDPISGHTALYWYRQSLGQGLEFLIYFQGNSAPDKSGLPSDRFSAERTGGSVSTLTIQRTQQEDSAVYLCASSLRQVNTEAFFGQGTRLTVV.